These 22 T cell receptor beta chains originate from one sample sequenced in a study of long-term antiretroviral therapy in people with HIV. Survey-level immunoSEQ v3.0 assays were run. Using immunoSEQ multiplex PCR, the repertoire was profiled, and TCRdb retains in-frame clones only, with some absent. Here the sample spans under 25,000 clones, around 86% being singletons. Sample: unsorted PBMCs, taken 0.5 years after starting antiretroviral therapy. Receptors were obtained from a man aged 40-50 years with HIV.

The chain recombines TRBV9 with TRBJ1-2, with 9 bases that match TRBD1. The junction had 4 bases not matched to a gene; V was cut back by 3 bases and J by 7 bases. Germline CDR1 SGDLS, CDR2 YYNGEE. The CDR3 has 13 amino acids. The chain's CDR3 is CASSAQGASGYTF. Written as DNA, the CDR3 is TGTGCCAGCAGCGCACAGGGGGCGAGTGGCTACACCTTC.

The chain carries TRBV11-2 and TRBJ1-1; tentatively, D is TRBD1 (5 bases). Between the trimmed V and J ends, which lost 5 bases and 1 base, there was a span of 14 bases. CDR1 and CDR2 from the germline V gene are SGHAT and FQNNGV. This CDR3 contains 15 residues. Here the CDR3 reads CASSNQGIGNTEAFF. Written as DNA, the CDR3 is TGTGCCAGCAGCAACCAGGGCATCGGGAACACTGAAGCTTTCTTT.

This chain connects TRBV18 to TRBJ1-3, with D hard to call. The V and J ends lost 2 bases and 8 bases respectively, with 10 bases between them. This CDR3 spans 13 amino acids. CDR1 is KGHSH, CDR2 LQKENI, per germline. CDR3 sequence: CASSPLGKHTIYF. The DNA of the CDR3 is TGTGCCAGCTCACCATTAGGGAAACACACCATATATTTT.

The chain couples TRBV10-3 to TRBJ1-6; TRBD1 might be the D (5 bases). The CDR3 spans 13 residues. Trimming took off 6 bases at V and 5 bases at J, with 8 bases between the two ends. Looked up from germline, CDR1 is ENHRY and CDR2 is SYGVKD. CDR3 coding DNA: TGTGCCATCAGAGGGACGGATAATTCACCCCTCCACTTT. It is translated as CAIRGTDNSPLHF.

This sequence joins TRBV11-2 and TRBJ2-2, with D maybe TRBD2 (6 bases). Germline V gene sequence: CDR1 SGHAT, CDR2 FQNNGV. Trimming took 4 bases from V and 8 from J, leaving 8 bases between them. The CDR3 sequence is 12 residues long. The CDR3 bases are TGTGCCAGCAGCTGGGAGGTTGGGGAGCTGTTTTTT. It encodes CASSWEVGELFF.

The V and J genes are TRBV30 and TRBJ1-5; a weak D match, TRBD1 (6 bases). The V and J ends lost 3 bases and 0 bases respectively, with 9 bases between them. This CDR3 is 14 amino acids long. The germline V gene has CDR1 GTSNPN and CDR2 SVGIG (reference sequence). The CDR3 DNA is TGTGCCTGGAGACAGGGATATAGCAATCAGCCCCAGCATTTT. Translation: CAWRQGYSNQPQHF.

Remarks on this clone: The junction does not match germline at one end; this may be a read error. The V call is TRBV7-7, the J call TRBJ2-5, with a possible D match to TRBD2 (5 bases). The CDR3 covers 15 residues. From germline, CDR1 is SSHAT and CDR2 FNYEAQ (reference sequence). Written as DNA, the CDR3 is TGTGCTAGCAGCCGGGCGGTACGGGATCAAGAGACCCAGTACTTC. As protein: CASSRAVRDQETQYF.

The CDR3, as DNA: TGCGCCAGCAGCTCCGGGACTGCCGGGGAGACCCAGTACTTC. Residues: CASSSGTAGETQYF. The chain couples TRBV5-1 to TRBJ2-5, with TRBD2 as a possible D gene (6 bases). The V end lost 3 bases, the J end lost 5 bases, and 14 bases lay between the germline ends. The CDR3 has 14 amino acids. Per the germline V gene, CDR1 is SGHRS and CDR2 is YFSETQ.

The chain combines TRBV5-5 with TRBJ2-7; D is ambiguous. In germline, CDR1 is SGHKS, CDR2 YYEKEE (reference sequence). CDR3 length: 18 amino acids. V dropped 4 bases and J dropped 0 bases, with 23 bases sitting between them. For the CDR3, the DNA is TGTGCCAGCAGCCTCGATCTCGCCGTTCATGCCAGCTCCTACGAGCAGTACTTC. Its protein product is CASSLDLAVHASSYEQYF.

Written as DNA, the CDR3 is TGTGCCAGCAGTTTGTCCGGGACAGGGGATTTGGCGTTGAAACTGTTTTTT. As protein: CASSLSGTGDLALKLFF. The rearrangement uses TRBV27 and TRBJ1-4, with 10 bases identical to TRBD1. V dropped 3 bases and J dropped 11; count of bases not matched to a gene: 15. Germline assignment: CDR1 MNHEY and CDR2 SMNVEV (reference sequence). The CDR3 has 17 amino acids.

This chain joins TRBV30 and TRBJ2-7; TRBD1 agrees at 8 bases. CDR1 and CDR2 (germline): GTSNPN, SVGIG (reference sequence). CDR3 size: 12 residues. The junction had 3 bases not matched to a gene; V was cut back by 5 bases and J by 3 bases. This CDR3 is CAWLGQDYEQYF. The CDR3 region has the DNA TGTGCCTGGTTGGGACAGGACTACGAGCAGTACTTC.

The CDR3 coding sequence is TGTGCCAGCAGCGCGCTGGGCAGGAGCTCCTATAATTCACCCCTCCACTTT. It encodes CASSALGRSSYNSPLHF. V is TRBV9 and J is TRBJ1-6; D call uncertain. The CDR3 consists of 17 residues. Germline V gene sequence: CDR1 SGDLS, CDR2 YYNGEE. With 3 bases removed from V and 0 bases from J, the gap between germline ends came to 13 bases.

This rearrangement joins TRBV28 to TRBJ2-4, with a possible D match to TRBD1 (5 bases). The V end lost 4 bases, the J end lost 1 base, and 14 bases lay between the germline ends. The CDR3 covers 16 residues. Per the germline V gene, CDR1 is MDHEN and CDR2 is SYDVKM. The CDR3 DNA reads TGTGCCAGCAGTTACCGACAGCAACGTGCCAAAAACATTCAGTACTTC. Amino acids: CASSYRQQRAKNIQYF.

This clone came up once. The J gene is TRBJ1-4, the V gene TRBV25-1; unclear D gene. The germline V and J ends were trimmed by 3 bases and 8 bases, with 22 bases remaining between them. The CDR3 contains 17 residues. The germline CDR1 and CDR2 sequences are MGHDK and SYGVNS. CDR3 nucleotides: TGTGCCAGCAGTGATAATTTTGGGTGGAGCCCTGAGGAAAAACTGTTTTTT. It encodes CASSDNFGWSPEEKLFF.

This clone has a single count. DNA of the CDR3: TGTGCCAGCAGTTACCTACCGACAGGGGATGAAAAACTGTTTTTT. The encoded protein is CASSYLPTGDEKLFF. This chain links TRBV27 with TRBJ1-4; 8 positions match TRBD1. Germline CDR1 and CDR2: MNHEY and SMNVEV (reference sequence). This CDR3 is 15 amino acids long. Trimming at V came to 4 bases and at J to 6 bases, leaving 7 bases not matched to a gene.

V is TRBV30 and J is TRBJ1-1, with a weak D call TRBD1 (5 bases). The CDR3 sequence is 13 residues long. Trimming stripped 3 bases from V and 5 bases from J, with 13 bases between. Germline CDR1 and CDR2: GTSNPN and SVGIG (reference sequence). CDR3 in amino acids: CAWSIFQGTEAFF. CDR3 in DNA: TGTGCCTGGAGCATTTTCCAGGGAACTGAAGCTTTCTTT.

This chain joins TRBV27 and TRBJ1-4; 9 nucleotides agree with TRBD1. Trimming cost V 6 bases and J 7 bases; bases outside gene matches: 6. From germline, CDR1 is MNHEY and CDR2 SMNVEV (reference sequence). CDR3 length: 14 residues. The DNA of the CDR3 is TGTGCCAGCAGGATGGGGACAGGGAGTGAAAAACTGTTTTTT. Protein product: CASRMGTGSEKLFF.

Here the CDR3 DNA reads TGTGCCAGCAGCTTGGTGTCTCGGACAGGGAAAGATCAGCCCCAGCATTTT. Its translation is CASSLVSRTGKDQPQHF. The V call is TRBV5-8, the J call TRBJ1-5, with 8 bases fitting TRBD1. The CDR3 contains 17 residues. CDR1 and CDR2 (germline): SGHTS, YDEGEE. Germline trimming cut 0 bases from V and 5 bases from J; bases unmatched to any gene: 10.

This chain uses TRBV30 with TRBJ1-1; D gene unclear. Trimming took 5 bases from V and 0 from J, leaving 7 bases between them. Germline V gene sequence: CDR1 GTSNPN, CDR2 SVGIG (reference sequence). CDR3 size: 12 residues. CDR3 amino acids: CAWGYMNTEAFF. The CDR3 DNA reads TGTGCCTGGGGTTATATGAACACTGAAGCTTTCTTT. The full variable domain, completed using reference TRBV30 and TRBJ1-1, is SQTIHQWPATLVQPVGSPLSLECTVEGTSNPNLYWYRQAAGRGLQLLFYSVGIGQISSEVPQNLSASRPQDRQFILSSKKLLLSDSGFYLCAWGYMNTEAFFGQGTRLTVV.

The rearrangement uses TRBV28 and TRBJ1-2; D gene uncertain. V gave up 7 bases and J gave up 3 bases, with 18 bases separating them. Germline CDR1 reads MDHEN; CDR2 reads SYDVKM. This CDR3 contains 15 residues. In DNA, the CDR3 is TGTGCCAGCACCCGATCGGGAAGCGGGTACTATGGCTACACCTTC. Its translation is CASTRSGSGYYGYTF.

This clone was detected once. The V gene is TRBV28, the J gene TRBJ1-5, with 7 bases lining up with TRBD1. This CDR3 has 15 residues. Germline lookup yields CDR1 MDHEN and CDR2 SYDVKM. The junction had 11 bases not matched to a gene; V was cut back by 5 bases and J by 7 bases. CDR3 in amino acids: CASSPQGGRGQPQHF. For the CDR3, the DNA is TGTGCCAGCAGTCCGCAGGGGGGGCGGGGACAGCCCCAGCATTTT.

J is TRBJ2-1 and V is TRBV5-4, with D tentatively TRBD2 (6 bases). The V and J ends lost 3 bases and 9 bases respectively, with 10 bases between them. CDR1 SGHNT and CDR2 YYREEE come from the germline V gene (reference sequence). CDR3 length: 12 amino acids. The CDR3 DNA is TGTGCCAGCAGCTCGGAGGGCGGTGAGCAGTTCTTC. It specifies CASSSEGGEQFF.